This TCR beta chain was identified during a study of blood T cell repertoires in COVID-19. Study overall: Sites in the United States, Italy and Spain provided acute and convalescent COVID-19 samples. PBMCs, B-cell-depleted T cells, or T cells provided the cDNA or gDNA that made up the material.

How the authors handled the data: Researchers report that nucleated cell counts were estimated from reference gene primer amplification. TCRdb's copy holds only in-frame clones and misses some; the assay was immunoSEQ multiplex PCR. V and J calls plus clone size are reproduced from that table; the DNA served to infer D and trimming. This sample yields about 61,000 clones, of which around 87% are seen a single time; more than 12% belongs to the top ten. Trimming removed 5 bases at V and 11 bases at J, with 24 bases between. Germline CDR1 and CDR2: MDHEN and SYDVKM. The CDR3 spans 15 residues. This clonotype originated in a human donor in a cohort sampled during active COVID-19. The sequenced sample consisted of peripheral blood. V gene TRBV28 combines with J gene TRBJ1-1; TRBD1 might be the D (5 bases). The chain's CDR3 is CASSGLDTVVHVAFF. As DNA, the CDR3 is TGTGCCAGCAGTGGGCTGGACACGGTTGTTCATGTGGCTTTCTTT.